This T cell receptor beta chain was found in a study of blood T cells in healthy people across ages. A second PCR of about 7 to 11 cycles used a sample-barcoded 5' primer and a J-beta primer mix. Each CDR3 protein gets one entry after TCRdb re-called the 5' RACE reads with MiXCR. The table lists under 700,000 distinct CDR3 sequences, around 24% of them singletons. V lost 4 bases and J 8 bases, leaving 9 bases between the germline ends. Germline CDR1 LGHNA, CDR2 YSLEER. CDR3 size: 12 residues. A further study also used this sample, focusing on T cells of mothers and their children.

Source material: blood. The origin of this receptor is a boy aged 5-17 years in good health. The chain recombines TRBV4-3 with TRBJ2-1; D gene unclear. CDR3 residues: CASSRARDEQFF. DNA for the CDR3: TGCGCCAGCAGCCGCGCCCGGGATGAGCAGTTCTTC.